The sequence of this T cell receptor (beta chain) was determined in a study of TIL therapy for anti-PD-1-resistant metastatic lung cancer. Sequencing used immunoSEQ v3. Sequencing was performed with immunoSEQ multiplex PCR; in TCRdb, only in-frame clones are kept and a portion is missing. Of approximately 57,000 clones listed, 81% were seen once; the top ten hold about 2.7%. Described time point: pre-treatment sample, taken before nivolumab and TIL therapy. V shed 8 bases and J shed 1 base, with 8 bases lying between them. The germline CDR1 and CDR2 sequences are MNHEY and SVGAGI. The CDR3 sequence is 13 residues long.

Sequencing used blood, obtained at baseline. This receptor was obtained from a person aged 25 to 85 with non-small cell lung cancer. The chain joins TRBV6-5 to TRBJ2-2; D gene ambiguous. The CDR3 sequence is CASGRLNTGELFF. The CDR3 region has the DNA TGTGCCAGCGGCCGCCTGAACACCGGGGAGCTGTTTTTT.